This T cell receptor beta chain was profiled in a study of a mutant IDH1 vaccine in newly diagnosed glioma. Whole-study context: The earlier regimen, radiotherapy, temozolomide, or both, was most often both.

Study-wide findings and caveats: Any relationship between pseudoprogression and changes in top peripheral T cell clonotypes seemed absent. The vaccine induced immune responses, and these occurred in roughly 93% of patients.

Of note for this clone: The antigen remains undetermined.

Time point here: baseline, week 1 (first vaccination visit). Specified treatment: pre-vaccination baseline after standard-of-care therapy. Donor diagnoses consisted of new WHO grade 3 or 4 IDH1-mutant, ATRX-lost astrocytomas. The CDR3 runs 15 residues. The V and J ends lost 2 bases and 1 base respectively, with 11 bases between them. The germline CDR1 and CDR2 sequences are LNHDA and SQIVND (reference sequence). Sequenced by immunoSEQ multiplex PCR; TCRdb stores in-frame clones only, minus some. The table includes some 87,000 clones, roughly 78% detected once. The starting material was PBMCs, obtained from a glioma patient treated with radiotherapy, temozolomide or both. This TCR came from a man in his forties with glioma. J is TRBJ1-1 and V is TRBV19; D not resolved. The CDR3 region has the DNA TGTGCCAGTAGTATAACCCCAGCAGCGAACACTGAAGCTTTCTTT. This encodes CASSITPAANTEAFF.